Listed below are T cell receptor beta chains from one sample, sequenced in a study of T cell responses to AZD1222 COVID-19 vaccine. Assay used: immunoSEQ multiplex PCR; TCRdb lists only in-frame clones, some missing. In the table there are about 110,000 clones, less than 90% of which are singletons. The sample was peripheral blood, taken on day 0 of AZD1222 vaccination. These receptors were taken from an adult in good health. CDR3s include the opening cysteine and the closing phenylalanine or tryptophan. Fields, in order: clone size, J gene, D gene, V gene, CDR3 DNA, CDR3 protein. The D gene is left open where the match is weak. A clone size is listed for some rows: how often the clone was seen (once, few, many), or a class if it is expanded.

- | TRBJ1-2 | TRBD1 | TRBV6-2/TRBV6-3 | TGTGCCAGCAGTTATAACAGGGGGAACCATGGCTACACCTTC | CASSYNRGNHGYTF
- | TRBJ1-2 | - | TRBV6-5 | TGTGCCAGCAGTTACTCATCCGGGGTCTCTGGCTACACCTTC | CASSYSSGVSGYTF
- | TRBJ2-3 | TRBD1 | TRBV29-1 | TGCAGCGTCTACAGGGGAAGCACAGATACGCAGTATTTT | CSVYRGSTDTQYF
- | TRBJ1-3 | TRBD1 | TRBV13 | TGTGCCAGCAGCTTAGGGGACAGGTCTGGAAACACCATATATTTT | CASSLGDRSGNTIYF
- | TRBJ1-1 | TRBD1 | TRBV18 | TGTGCCAGCTCACCCCCCTCGGGGCGCAGGGGGCAGGAAGCTTTCTTT | CASSPPSGRRGQEAFF
- | TRBJ1-3 | TRBD1 | TRBV7-9 | TGTGCCAGCACCCACGGGGACAGGGTGACTGGAAACACCATATATTTT | CASTHGDRVTGNTIYF
- | TRBJ1-1 | - | TRBV18 | TGTGCCAGCTCACCAGGGATTGCCACTGAAGCTTTCTTT | CASSPGIATEAFF
- | TRBJ1-2 | - | TRBV7-8 | TGTGCCAGCAGCTTAGTGGGAGCCGCCGTCTATGGCTACACCTTC | CASSLVGAAVYGYTF
- | TRBJ1-2 | - | TRBV9 | TGTGCCAGCAGCGTAGCGTTGGCAGCCAGCGGGCGCGGCTACACCTTC | CASSVALAASGRGYTF
few | TRBJ2-1 | TRBD2 | TRBV6-6 | TGTGCCAGCAGTCAGTTGACTAGCGGGGTCCCCTACAATGAGCAGTTCTTC | CASSQLTSGVPYNEQFF
once | TRBJ2-7 | TRBD1 | TRBV5-6 | TGTGCCAGCAACCTTCTCTCAGGGGGCCTCTACGAGCAGTACTTC | CASNLLSGGLYEQYF
once | TRBJ2-6 | - | TRBV2 | TGTGCCAGCAGTGACACCAGGGTATCTGGGGCCAACGTCCTGACTTTC | CASSDTRVSGANVLTF
- | TRBJ1-1 | - | TRBV19 | TGTGCCAGTAGTATGGGAATCACTGAAGCTTTCTTT | CASSMGITEAFF
once | TRBJ2-2 | - | TRBV7-8 | TGTGCCAGCAGTTTCCGGGGTAGTCCCTTCACCGGGGAGCTGTTTTTT | CASSFRGSPFTGELFF
few | TRBJ2-2 | - | TRBV30 | TGTGCCTGGAGTACTAATTCGAACACCGGGGAGCTGTTTTTT | CAWSTNSNTGELFF
- | TRBJ2-7 | - | TRBV25-1 | TGTGCCAGCAGGGGTAACTACGAGCAGTACTTC | CASRGNYEQYF
- | TRBJ2-3 | - | TRBV2 | TGTGCCAGCAGCAGCAGGGTCTCGACAGATACGCAGTATTTT | CASSSRVSTDTQYF
- | TRBJ2-7 | - | TRBV27 | TGTGCCAGCAGTCGGACAGCACCCTACGAGCAGTACTTC | CASSRTAPYEQYF
- | TRBJ1-1 | - | TRBV29-1 | TGCAGCGTTGAAGGATTATATGACACTGAAGCTTTCTTT | CSVEGLYDTEAFF
- | TRBJ1-3 | - | TRBV3-1/TRBV3-2 | TGTGCCAGCAGCCCAACGTGGAGAAGCTCTGGAAACACCATATATTTT | CASSPTWRSSGNTIYF
- | TRBJ1-2 | - | TRBV5-6 | TGTGCCAGCAGCTTTCCGGGAGCTAACCTGGGAGGCTACACCTTC | CASSFPGANLGGYTF
- | TRBJ2-7 | TRBD2 | TRBV3-1/TRBV3-2 | TGTGCCAGCAGTCCCGATATAGCGGGGGCACAGCAGTACTTC | CASSPDIAGAQQYF
- | TRBJ2-7 | - | TRBV7-8 | TGTGCCAGCAGCCGAGGCCGGACAGACTCCTACGAGCAGTACTTC | CASSRGRTDSYEQYF
- | TRBJ1-5 | TRBD1 | TRBV19 | TGTGCCAGTGCTGTGGGACAGAACAATCAGCCCCAGCATTTT | CASAVGQNNQPQHF
- | TRBJ2-3 | TRBD1 | TRBV2 | TGTGCCAGCAGTGAAGAGCGGACAGGAGCAGATACGCAGTATTTT | CASSEERTGADTQYF
- | TRBJ1-2 | TRBD1 | TRBV11-2 | TGTGCCAGCACCCCGACAGGGGCCCATGGCTACACCTTC | CASTPTGAHGYTF
- | TRBJ1-2 | - | TRBV7-9 | TGTGCCAGCAGCTTAGGTGGTCCCAGGGCGGGGAATGGCTACACCTTC | CASSLGGPRAGNGYTF
- | TRBJ2-2 | - | TRBV25-1 | TGTGCCAGCAGTGAATTAGGAACGAACACCGGGGAGCTGTTTTTT | CASSELGTNTGELFF
- | TRBJ1-6 | - | TRBV27 | TGTGCCAGCAGTTTAGCAGGTTCAGAGAAATATAATTCACCCCTCCACTTT | CASSLAGSEKYNSPLHF
- | TRBJ2-2 | - | TRBV20-1 | TGCAGTGCTAGTCAATCCCGCGTCGGGAACACCGGGGAGCTGTTTTTT | CSASQSRVGNTGELFF
- | TRBJ2-1 | TRBD2 | TRBV24-1 | TGTGCCATCAGTGACCGGCGGGGGGGCTCCTACAATGAGCAGTTCTTC | CAISDRRGGSYNEQFF
- | TRBJ2-2 | - | TRBV7-9 | TGTGCCAGCAGCTTAGTAACGGGTTCGTTCACCGGGGAGCTGTTTTTT | CASSLVTGSFTGELFF
- | TRBJ1-2 | - | TRBV19 | TGTGCCAGTAGTGAGCCCAGTGGTGGCTACACCTTC | CASSEPSGGYTF
- | TRBJ1-1 | - | TRBV6-5 | TGTGCCAGCATTTCCCCGATGACTGAAGCTTTCTTT | CASISPMTEAFF
- | TRBJ2-2 | - | TRBV6-2/TRBV6-3 | TGTGCCAGCAGTCACCCGGACGGTTCGAACACCGGGGAGCTGTTTTTT | CASSHPDGSNTGELFF
few | TRBJ2-7 | - | TRBV11-1 | TGTGCCAGCAGCCCATCGAACTACGAGCAGTACTTC | CASSPSNYEQYF